The 24 T cell receptor beta chains below come from one sample, sequenced in a study of T cell changes during pregnancy in multiple sclerosis. Profiled with immunoSEQ multiplex PCR; TCRdb holds only in-frame clones, not every one. The sample records nearly 60,000 clones, more than 80% being singletons. Sequenced here: CD4+ T cells from peripheral blood mononuclear cells, sampled after pregnancy. These receptors originate from a female donor in good health, enrolled as a control in a pregnancy study.

The chain employs TRBV5-6 and TRBJ1-6; TRBD1 matches at 7 bases. Trimming at V came to 4 bases and at J to 7 bases, leaving 8 bases not matched to a gene. The V gene's germline CDR1 is SGHDT and CDR2 YYEEEE. This CDR3 contains 15 residues. The CDR3 DNA reads TGTGCCAGCAGCCTGTTGGCAGGGGGGAATTCACCCCTCCACTTT. Protein sequence: CASSLLAGGNSPLHF.

This rearrangement joins TRBV5-1 to TRBJ1-1; D gene ambiguous. Germline values: CDR1 SGHRS, CDR2 YFSETQ. V lost 3 bases and J lost 1, with 7 bases in between. This CDR3 comprises 13 residues. The CDR3 nucleotides are TGCGCCAGCAGCTCCCGCGGGAACACTGAAGCTTTCTTT. Translation: CASSSRGNTEAFF.

V is TRBV7-2 and J is TRBJ1-5; maybe TRBD1 (6 bases). Trimming cost V 5 bases and J 6 bases, with 11 bases left between them. The CDR3 totals 13 residues. Looked up from germline, CDR1 is SGHTA and CDR2 is FQGNSA. The CDR3 protein is CASSRDIVQPQHF. The CDR3 coding sequence is TGTGCCAGCAGCCGGGACATTGTTCAGCCCCAGCATTTT.

This rearrangement joins TRBV11-3 to TRBJ2-5; TRBD2 agrees at 9 bases. CDR3 size: 16 residues. V trimming: 5 bases; J trimming: 2 bases; junction bases outside the gene matches: 9. Germline V gene sequence: CDR1 SGHNT, CDR2 YENEEA. CDR3 in amino acids: CASSIRSLAGQETQYF. The DNA for the CDR3 is TGTGCCAGCAGCATACGTAGTCTAGCGGGGCAAGAGACCCAGTACTTC.

The rearrangement uses TRBV18 and TRBJ2-7, with 15 bases fitting TRBD2. This CDR3 is 19 amino acids long. The V gene end was trimmed by 5 bases and the J gene end by 2 bases; junction bases not matched to a gene: 13. CDR1 is KGHSH, CDR2 LQKENI, per germline. This chain's CDR3 is CASSDPGLAGGSHTYEQYF. CDR3 DNA: TGTGCCAGCTCAGATCCGGGACTAGCGGGGGGATCACATACCTACGAGCAGTACTTC.

The V call is TRBV27, the J call TRBJ2-4; D call uncertain. The CDR3 is 16 residues long. CDR1 is MNHEY and CDR2 is SMNVEV in the germline V gene (reference sequence). V was clipped by 0 bases and J by 0 bases, with 9 bases between them. This CDR3 reads CASSLSWWLAKNIQYF. The CDR3 coding sequence is TGTGCCAGCAGTTTATCGTGGTGGCTAGCCAAAAACATTCAGTACTTC.

The rearrangement links TRBV5-6 to TRBJ2-3; weak D call: TRBD2 (7 bases). CDR3 length: 18 residues. Germline V gene lookup returns CDR1 SGHDT and CDR2 YYEEEE. V gave up 0 bases and J gave up 1 base, with 18 bases separating them. CDR3 region: CASSLEQGGASGTDTQYF. The CDR3 coding sequence is TGTGCCAGCAGCTTGGAACAGGGAGGGGCCAGCGGCACAGATACGCAGTATTTT.

The rearrangement links TRBV2 to TRBJ1-2; the match to TRBD1 covers 7 bases. CDR3 size: 13 residues. V was pared by 6 bases and J by 2 bases, with 3 bases of the junction left unmatched. The germline CDR1 and CDR2 sequences are SNHLY and FYNNEI. In DNA, the CDR3 is TGTGCCAGCAGCGCGGGACAGAACTATGGCTACACCTTC. Its translation: CASSAGQNYGYTF.

The chain couples TRBV30 to TRBJ2-3; tentatively, D is TRBD2 (5 bases). The germline V and J ends were trimmed by 4 bases and 0 bases, with 14 bases remaining between them. The CDR3 sequence is 15 residues long. Germline-derived CDR1 and CDR2 are GTSNPN and SVGIG (reference sequence). DNA for the CDR3: TGTGCCTGGAACCCCCGGGAAATAAGCACAGATACGCAGTATTTT. Protein: CAWNPREISTDTQYF.

In its sample, this clone was seen once. The chain is built from TRBV11-2 and TRBJ1-2; 9 bases match TRBD1. The CDR3 is 12 residues long. Trimming removed 8 bases from V and 8 bases from J; junction bases left unmatched: 6. Germline CDR1 reads SGHAT; CDR2 reads FQNNGV. The CDR3 sequence: CASGTGFYGYTF. The CDR3 DNA reads TGTGCCAGCGGGACAGGGTTTTACGGCTACACCTTC. Full variable domain (outside the CDR3, taken from reference TRBV11-2 and TRBJ1-2): EAGVAQSPRYKIIEKRQSVAFWCNPISGHATLYWYQQILGQGPKLLIQFQNNGVVDDSQLPKDRFSAERLKGVDSTLKIQPAKLEDSAVYLCASGTGFYGYTFGSGTRLTVV.

The chain uses TRBV6-1 and TRBJ2-7, with unresolved D. The CDR3 is made up of 11 amino acids. Trimming removed 6 bases from V and 4 bases from J, with 7 bases in between. Germline CDR1 and CDR2: MNHNS and SASEGT. The CDR3 region is CASRAIYEQYF. The DNA of the CDR3 is TGTGCCAGCAGAGCTATTTACGAGCAGTACTTC.

The chain couples TRBV21-1 to TRBJ1-5; TRBD1 is the table's D call and was not checked against the DNA. TRBV21-1 is annotated as a pseudogene. The CDR3 consists of 16 residues. The CDR3 region has the DNA TGTGCCAGCAGCAAGGGCACACTGTGTAGCAATCAGCCCCAGCATTTT. It specifies CASSKGTLCSNQPQHF.

This chain joins TRBV5-4 and TRBJ1-1; D is perhaps TRBD1 (5 bases). CDR3 length: 14 residues. The V end lost 5 bases, the J end lost 4 bases, and 15 bases lay between the germline ends. Germline CDR1 and CDR2: SGHNT and YYREEE (reference sequence). This CDR3 reads CASRSGGGSTEAFF. The CDR3 DNA reads TGTGCCAGCAGGTCGGGGGGTGGGAGCACTGAAGCTTTCTTT.

This clone was detected a few times. The rearrangement uses TRBV6-5 and TRBJ1-1; 7 bases map to TRBD1. V shed 6 bases and J 4 bases; nucleotides not matched to a gene: 11. CDR1 and CDR2 from the germline V gene are MNHEY and SVGAGI. The CDR3 length is 15 residues. The CDR3 DNA sequence: TGTGCCAGCAGCGGCCGACAGGGAGGAGTCACTGAAGCTTTCTTT. Its protein product is CASSGRQGGVTEAFF.

J is TRBJ2-3 and V is TRBV7-3; 12 nucleotides match TRBD1. Germline V gene data show CDR1 as SGHTA and CDR2 as FQGTGA. J lost 1 base, V lost 4 bases, and 3 bases had no gene match. This CDR3 spans 16 amino acids. The CDR3 here is CASSSGTGGGTDTQYF. CDR3 nucleotides: TGTGCCAGCAGCTCCGGGACAGGGGGCGGCACAGATACGCAGTATTTT.

The chain combines TRBV6-1 with TRBJ1-2, with D uncertain. V was clipped by 0 bases and J by 1 base, with 24 bases between them. This CDR3 is built from 20 residues. CDR1 and CDR2 (germline): MNHNS, SASEGT. CDR3 loop: CASSEAIRLSDRTINYGYTF. CDR3 sequence (DNA): TGTGCCAGCAGTGAAGCGATTCGATTAAGTGACCGGACTATTAACTATGGCTACACCTTC.

The rearrangement joins TRBV5-6 to TRBJ1-1; 10 bases map to TRBD1. Germline assignment: CDR1 SGHDT and CDR2 YYEEEE. J was trimmed by 11 bases and V by 5 bases; bases with no gene match: 15. The CDR3 consists of 15 residues. CDR3 sequence: CASRPKGQGLSRAFF. The CDR3 DNA reads TGTGCCAGCAGGCCTAAGGGACAGGGGTTATCACGCGCTTTCTTT.

This clone was seen just once. V is TRBV7-8 and J is TRBJ2-2, with no clear D. The CDR3 has 16 amino acids. Per germline, CDR1 SGHVS and CDR2 FQNEAQ. V was shortened by 1 base and J by 1 base, with 10 bases between the two germline ends. CDR3 in amino acids: CASSLVAVGNTGELFF. As DNA, the CDR3 is TGTGCCAGCAGCTTAGTTGCGGTGGGGAACACCGGGGAGCTGTTTTTT. Full variable domain (rest looked up from reference TRBV7-8 and TRBJ2-2): GAGVSQSPRYKVAKRGQDVALRCDPISGHVSLFWYQQALGQGPEFLTYFQNEAQLDKSGLPSDRFFAERPEGSVSTLKIQRTQQEDSAVYLCASSLVAVGNTGELFFGEGSRLTVL.

The chain has TRBV7-3 and TRBJ2-5, with 9 bases lining up with TRBD1. Germline trimming cut 5 bases from V and 4 bases from J; bases unmatched to any gene: 8. The CDR3 runs to 15 residues. Germline V gene lookup returns CDR1 SGHTA and CDR2 FQGTGA. The CDR3 region has the DNA TGTGCCAGCAGCCCAGGGACAGGGATTGGAGAGACCCAGTACTTC. It encodes CASSPGTGIGETQYF.

This chain uses TRBV7-8 with TRBJ2-7; 10 bases map to TRBD1. The CDR3 has 15 residues. Germline CDR1 reads SGHVS; CDR2 reads FQNEAQ. V gave up 5 bases and J gave up 3 bases; unmatched junction bases: 7. The CDR3 spells CASSNRRDRGYEQYF. The CDR3 DNA is TGTGCCAGCAGCAATCGCCGGGACAGGGGCTACGAGCAGTACTTC.

The chain is built from TRBV7-2 and TRBJ2-3, with 8 positions matching TRBD1. The CDR3 extends over 15 amino acids. The germline gives CDR1 SGHTA, CDR2 FQGNSA. The junction had 8 bases not matched to a gene; V was cut back by 7 bases and J by 2 bases. The CDR3 bases are TGTGCCAGCACCCTCCAGGGGGCTAACACAGATACGCAGTATTTT. Its translation is CASTLQGANTDTQYF.

The chain has TRBV18 and TRBJ1-5; D unclear. Trimming removed 0 bases from V and 7 bases from J, with 10 bases in between. CDR1 is KGHSH, CDR2 LQKENI, per germline. The CDR3 length is 14 residues. CDR3 DNA: TGTGCCAGCTCACCACCACCCTTCGGGCAGCCCCAGCATTTT. Translated: CASSPPPFGQPQHF.

This clone was seen a single time. The chain links TRBV4-2 to TRBJ2-7; possibly TRBD2 for D (5 bases). Germline V gene sequence: CDR1 LGHNA, CDR2 YNFKEQ. The length of the CDR3 is 16 residues. V was shortened by 0 bases and J by 5 bases, with 17 bases between the two germline ends. Here the CDR3 reads CASSQDTGLQSHEQYF. The DNA for the CDR3 is TGTGCCAGCAGCCAAGATACTGGACTCCAATCTCACGAGCAGTACTTC.

The V call is TRBV15, the J call TRBJ2-7, with D maybe TRBD2 (7 bases). V was shortened by 0 bases and J by 3 bases, with 12 bases between the two germline ends. The CDR3 length is 15 residues. Germline CDR1 and CDR2: LNHNV and YYDKDF (reference sequence). The CDR3 DNA reads as TGTGCCACCAGCAGAGAAGGGGGGGTCGGCTACGAGCAGTACTTC. Translated: CATSREGGVGYEQYF. The full variable domain, with the rest looked up from reference TRBV15 and TRBJ2-7, is DAMVIQNPRYQVTQFGKPVTLSCSQTLNHNVMYWYQQKSSQAPKLLFHYYDKDFNNEADTPDNFQSRRPNTSFCFLDIRSPGLGDTAMYLCATSREGGVGYEQYFGPGTRLTVT.